The 21 T cell receptor beta chains given below trace back to one sample, sequenced in a study of blood T cells in healthy people across ages. The use of a sample-barcoded 5' primer and a J-beta primer mix characterized a second PCR of about 7 to 12 cycles. TCRdb re-called the 5' RACE reads with MiXCR, one entry per CDR3 protein. The profile shows around 2 million distinct CDR3 sequences, 35% to 50% of them singletons. Source material: blood. The source of these receptors is a human donor in good health.

This clonotype appeared a few times. The V and J genes are TRBV15 and TRBJ2-1; 8 bases fit TRBD1. Germline lookup yields CDR1 LNHNV and CDR2 YYDKDF (reference sequence). The CDR3 has 17 residues. Trimming removed 2 bases from V and 2 bases from J; junction bases left unmatched: 8. The CDR3 is CATSRSLTGGTYNEQFF. The CDR3, as DNA: TGTGCCACCAGCAGATCCCTCACAGGGGGGACCTACAATGAGCAGTTCTTC. The full variable domain, with the rest looked up from reference TRBV15 and TRBJ2-1, is DAMVIQNPRYQVTQFGKPVTLSCSQTLNHNVMYWYQQKSSQAPKLLFHYYDKDFNNEADTPDNFQSRRPNTSFCFLDIRSPGLGDTAMYLCATSRSLTGGTYNEQFFGPGTRLTVL.

V and J are TRBV29-1 and TRBJ2-7; 8 bases agree with TRBD1. Unmatched junction bases numbered 14, after V lost 4 bases and J lost 3 bases. Per the germline V gene, CDR1 is SQVTM and CDR2 is ANQGSEA. This CDR3 contains 16 residues. The CDR3 region is CSVAYGTGPTLYEQYF. The CDR3 DNA sequence: TGCAGCGTTGCCTATGGGACAGGTCCCACCCTCTACGAGCAGTACTTC.

This clonotype was counted between two and nine times. The chain joins TRBV7-3 to TRBJ2-1; D not resolved. Germline V gene sequence: CDR1 SGHTA, CDR2 FQGTGA. The CDR3 sequence is 13 residues long. V was cut by 1 base and J by 12 bases, with 13 bases left in between. The CDR3 loop reads CASSLNPTAVQFF. For the CDR3, the DNA is TGTGCCAGCAGCTTAAACCCCACAGCTGTGCAGTTCTTC. Variable domain in full (rest from reference TRBV7-3 and TRBJ2-1): GAGVSQTPSNKVTEKGKYVELRCDPISGHTALYWYRQSLGQGPEFLIYFQGTGAADDSGLPNDRFFAVRPEGSVSTLKIQRTERGDSAVYLCASSLNPTAVQFFGPGTRLTVL.

The sample holds a few counts of this clonotype. This chain links TRBV7-3 with TRBJ2-1; 9 nucleotides align to TRBD2. Germline loops: CDR1 SGHTA, CDR2 FQGTGA. Trimming removed 0 bases from V and 7 bases from J; junction bases left unmatched: 7. This CDR3 comprises 16 residues. The chain's CDR3 is CASSLTWSSGVNEQFF. For the CDR3, the DNA is TGTGCCAGCAGCTTAACGTGGTCTAGCGGGGTAAATGAGCAGTTCTTC.

The chain links TRBV4-3 to TRBJ1-2; 7 nucleotides line up with TRBD1. Germline values: CDR1 LGHNA, CDR2 YSLEER. J lost 3 bases, V lost 0 bases, and 4 bases had no gene match. The CDR3 has 15 amino acids. CDR3 region: CASSQDADRDYGYTF. In DNA, the CDR3 is TGCGCCAGCAGCCAAGACGCTGACAGGGACTATGGCTACACCTTC.

The chain joins TRBV5-1 to TRBJ1-2; D is uncertain. V was clipped by 4 bases and J by 4 bases, with 14 bases between them. Germline-derived CDR1 and CDR2 are SGHRS and YFSETQ. The CDR3 consists of 14 residues. The CDR3 loop reads CASSEQAPSYGYTF. The DNA for the CDR3 is TGCGCCAGCAGCGAACAAGCCCCTAGCTATGGCTACACCTTC. The full variable domain, rest sourced from reference TRBV5-1 and TRBJ1-2, is KAGVTQTPRYLIKTRGQQVTLSCSPISGHRSVSWYQQTPGQGLQFLFEYFSETQRNKGNFPGRFSGRQFSNSRSEMNVSTLELGDSALYLCASSEQAPSYGYTFGSGTRLTVV.

The chain carries TRBV6-5 and TRBJ1-2, with D uncertain. The CDR3 is made up of 13 amino acids. Trimming took 6 bases from V and 5 from J, leaving 13 bases between them. Germline loops: CDR1 MNHEY, CDR2 SVGAGI. The CDR3 loop is CASSPLMDYGYTF. CDR3 DNA: TGTGCCAGCAGCCCCTTGATGGATTATGGCTACACCTTC.

This clonotype was counted between two and nine times. This chain connects TRBV4-3 to TRBJ2-3; TRBD2 matches at 9 bases. The ends lost 1 base at V and 2 bases at J; junction bases unmatched: 10. Germline V CDR1 and CDR2: LGHNA, YSLEER. The CDR3 has 18 amino acids. The CDR3 sequence: CASSQGYLAGALTDTQYF. In DNA form, the CDR3 reads TGCGCCAGCAGCCAAGGATATTTAGCGGGGGCCCTCACAGATACGCAGTATTTT.

This clonotype appeared many times. This sequence joins TRBV6-2 or TRBV6-3 and TRBJ2-2; D not resolved. Germline CDR1 reads MNHEY; CDR2 reads SVGEGT. The length of the CDR3 is 14 residues. Between the trimmed V and J ends, which lost 0 bases and 2 bases, there was a span of 4 bases. This chain's CDR3 is CASSYSSNTGELFF. The CDR3 coding sequence is TGTGCCAGCAGTTACTCTAGTAACACCGGGGAGCTGTTTTTT.

The chain links TRBV20-1 to TRBJ2-5; D is uncertain. V lost 3 bases, J lost 2 bases, and 4 bases lay in between. The V gene's germline CDR1 is DFQATT and CDR2 SNEGSKA (reference sequence). The CDR3 consists of 11 residues. This CDR3 is CSARFQETQYF. The CDR3 bases are TGCAGTGCTAGGTTTCAAGAGACCCAGTACTTC.

At least ten counts were recorded for this clonotype. The chain combines TRBV7-6 with TRBJ2-7; TRBD1 agrees at 11 bases. The germline V gene encodes CDR1 SGHVS and CDR2 FNYEAQ. With V trimmed by 7 bases and J by 5 bases, 4 bases remained unmatched. The CDR3 covers 13 residues. CDR3 in amino acids: CASTGQGAHEQYF. The CDR3 bases are TGTGCCAGCACCGGACAGGGGGCCCACGAGCAGTACTTC.

J is TRBJ1-5 and V is TRBV7-2; D uncertain. V lost 5 bases to trimming and J lost 1 base, with 12 bases between them. Germline V gene lookup returns CDR1 SGHTA and CDR2 FQGNSA. The CDR3 spans 15 residues. The CDR3 region is CASSPLTWSNQPQHF. The CDR3 coding sequence is TGTGCCAGCAGCCCCCTGACTTGGAGCAATCAGCCCCAGCATTTT.

The chain uses TRBV6-6 and TRBJ2-2; possibly TRBD1 for D (6 bases). This CDR3 has 14 residues. Trimming cost V 5 bases and J 6 bases, with 13 bases left between them. Germline V lookup: CDR1 MNHNY, CDR2 SVGAGI (reference sequence). The CDR3 reads CASSPLQGSGELFF. The DNA for the CDR3 is TGTGCCAGCAGTCCCCTCCAGGGGTCCGGGGAGCTGTTTTTT.

This chain links TRBV29-1 with TRBJ2-1; 9 bases align to TRBD1. Germline V gene sequence: CDR1 SQVTM, CDR2 ANQGSEA. The J segment lost 6 bases and the V segment lost 7 bases, leaving 10 bases of the junction unmatched. The CDR3 loop spans 14 amino acids. The CDR3 is CSAWTGEMGNEQFF. CDR3 nucleotide sequence: TGCAGCGCTTGGACAGGGGAAATGGGCAATGAGCAGTTCTTC.

This clonotype has only one observation. Germline and junction disagree at one end, which may indicate a read error. This CDR3 is CACSPLGVRTYEQYF. The CDR3 nucleotides read TGTGCCTGCTCACCCTTGGGGGTGCGTACCTACGAGCAGTACTTC. The chain recombines TRBV18 with TRBJ2-4; perhaps D is TRBD1 or TRBD2 (5 bases each). TRBJ2-7 matches the DNA end more closely, so the J call is doubtful. CDR1 and CDR2 from the germline V gene are KGHSH and LQKENI. CDR3 length: 15 amino acids.

This chain links TRBV24-1 with TRBJ2-2, with 12 bases aligning to TRBD1. Per germline, CDR1 KGHDR and CDR2 SFDVKD. The CDR3 is 16 residues long. The trim removed 7 bases at V and 9 bases at J, leaving 11 bases unmatched. CDR3 DNA: TGTGCCACCAGCCACTTATCCGGGACAGGGGGCAGGGAGCTGTTTTTT. Translation: CATSHLSGTGGRELFF.

V is TRBV5-1 and J is TRBJ1-1, with a tentative D call TRBD1 (6 bases). In germline, CDR1 is SGHRS, CDR2 YFSETQ. CDR3 length: 17 amino acids. The V and J ends lost 4 bases and 6 bases respectively, with 25 bases between them. As DNA, the CDR3 is TGCGCCAGCAGCCGGTACGGTATGGGGGCCCAGGACGCTGAAGCTTTCTTT. Translating gives CASSRYGMGAQDAEAFF.

This clonotype has only one observation. The CDR3 DNA is TGTGCCAGCAGCTACGGACAGGGAGGTGAAAAACTGTTTTTT. Its translation: CASSYGQGGEKLFF. The rearrangement uses TRBV7-9 and TRBJ1-4, with TRBD1 identical over 8 bases. The CDR3 extends over 14 amino acids. The trim removed 4 bases at V and 7 bases at J, leaving 5 bases unmatched. Germline lookup yields CDR1 SEHNR and CDR2 FQNEAQ (reference sequence).

The J gene is TRBJ2-1, the V gene TRBV9; D uncertain. Per the germline V gene, CDR1 is SGDLS and CDR2 is YYNGEE. CDR3 length: 14 amino acids. Trimming removed 4 bases at V and 2 bases at J, with 10 bases between. The CDR3 region has the DNA TGTGCCAGCAGCCTCATCCCGGCCTACAATGAGCAGTTCTTC. Translated: CASSLIPAYNEQFF. The full variable domain, in which reference TRBV9 and TRBJ2-1 provide the parts outside the CDR3, is DSGVTQTPKHLITATGQRVTLRCSPRSGDLSVYWYQQSLDQGLQFLIQYYNGEERAKGNILERFSAQQFPDLHSELNLSSLELGDSALYFCASSLIPAYNEQFFGPGTRLTVL.

Note on this clonotype: One end of the junction fails to match germline, which may point to a read error. The chain is built from TRBV6-2 or TRBV6-3 and TRBJ2-5; D unclear. From germline, CDR1 is MNHEY and CDR2 SVGEGT. The CDR3 length is 12 residues. This CDR3 reads CASSSRQQTQYF. The CDR3 DNA follows: TGTGCCAGCAGTTCACGCCAACAGACCCAGTACTTC.

This clonotype was seen only a few times. The chain carries TRBV29-1 and TRBJ2-3; D is perhaps TRBD2 (7 bases). There are 14 residues in the CDR3. From germline, CDR1 is SQVTM and CDR2 ANQGSEA. The V end lost 7 bases, the J end lost 3 bases, and 17 bases lay between the germline ends. The CDR3 DNA sequence: TGCAGCGGGGGGCGGGGGCCTATTACAGATACGCAGTATTTT. Translation: CSGGRGPITDTQYF.